This T cell receptor (beta chain) was retrieved from a study of T cell repertoires in cytomegalovirus infection. Study details: As its CMV epitopes, the study selected recently identified HLA-C-restricted and well-studied HLA-B-restricted targets. Study-wide results and caveats: Carriage of CMV together with the relevant HLA was identifiable through cumulative public TCR beta family frequency. Dominant in the ex vivo response were TCR beta clonotypes restricted by HLA-C and specific for CMV.

One entry per CDR3 protein results from TCRdb running MiXCR on the reads. The data contain about 110,000 distinct CDR3 sequences, over 30% of them singletons. This clonotype was seen a handful of times. Its matching antigen is unknown. Per germline, CDR1 MGHRA and CDR2 YSYEKL. The CDR3 contains 16 residues. V lost 1 base, J lost 6 bases, and 7 bases stayed unmatched. This chain connects TRBV4-1 to TRBJ1-4; 8 nucleotides match TRBD1. Sequenced material: CD8+ T cells from cultured PBMCs, taken from culture after CMV antigen stimulation. The TCR comes from a human donor in good health (CMV status not recorded). Some clones in this sample may be carry-over from other donors' samples. In nucleotides, the CDR3 is TGCGCCAGCAGCCAAGTTTCGGGACAGGCATATGAAAAACTGTTTTTT. Translation: CASSQVSGQAYEKLFF.